Below are 11 T cell receptor beta chains sequenced from a single sample in a study of shared clonotypes between healthy human individuals. Naive CD8 populations comprised CD45RO-negative cells positively selected for CCR7, excluding terminally differentiated effector memory CD45RA+ cells. Generated by immunoSEQ multiplex PCR, the TCRdb table keeps only in-frame clones and is missing some. The sample shows approximately 2,200,000 clones, more than 85% of them seen only once. Sequences were obtained from naive CD8+ T cells from PBMCs. The receptors stem from a young man in good health. Some clones in this sample may be carry-over from other donors' samples.

In regard to this clone: The sample holds other DNA sequences that translate to the same CDR3. V usage is TRBV4-3 and J usage is TRBJ2-7, with D possibly matching TRBD2 (6 bases). Trimming took off 5 bases at V and 0 bases at J, with 8 bases between the two ends. The CDR3 spans 13 residues. Per germline, CDR1 LGHNA and CDR2 YSLEER. The CDR3 region has the DNA TGCGCCAGCAGCTTGGGGGGCTCCTACGAGCAGTACTTC. This codes for CASSLGGSYEQYF.

The chain combines TRBV7-7 with TRBJ2-3; TRBD2 matches at 10 bases. This CDR3 comprises 19 residues. CDR1 and CDR2 (germline): SSHAT, FNYEAQ (reference sequence). Trimming took 5 bases from V and 3 from J; bases not matched to a gene: 17. The CDR3, as DNA: TGTGCCAGCAGCCCCTACCTGAAGCGGGAGGGCCCGAAGACAGATACGCAGTATTTT. Translation gives CASSPYLKREGPKTDTQYF.

The CDR3 DNA follows: TGTGCCAGTAGTGGAGATGCGGGGGAGCAGTACTTC. Its translation is CASSGDAGEQYF. The chain employs TRBV19 and TRBJ2-7, with D perhaps TRBD2 (6 bases). Trimming took 5 bases from V and 7 from J, leaving 12 bases between them. Germline CDR1 and CDR2: LNHDA and SQIVND (reference sequence). There are 12 residues in the CDR3. The whole variable domain, filled in from reference TRBV19 and TRBJ2-7, reads DGGITQSPKYLFRKEGQNVTLSCEQNLNHDAMYWYRQDPGQGLRLIYYSQIVNDFQKGDIAEGYSVSREKKESFPLTVTSAQKNPTAFYLCASSGDAGEQYFGPGTRLTVT.

The rearrangement joins TRBV30 to TRBJ2-7, with D maybe TRBD1 (5 bases). Per germline, CDR1 GTSNPN and CDR2 SVGIG (reference sequence). The CDR3 has 12 residues. Trimming took 3 bases from V and 6 from J, leaving 12 bases between them. CDR3 sequence: CAWSLGDREQYF. The CDR3 DNA reads as TGTGCCTGGAGCCTAGGGGATCGCGAGCAGTACTTC. Supplemented by reference TRBV30 and TRBJ2-7, the full variable domain reads SQTIHQWPATLVQPVGSPLSLECTVEGTSNPNLYWYRQAAGRGLQLLFYSVGIGQISSEVPQNLSASRPQDRQFILSSKKLLLSDSGFYLCAWSLGDREQYFGPGTRLTVT.

The chain uses TRBV7-9 and TRBJ2-1; TRBD2 matches 8 bases. The V segment lost 5 bases and the J segment 2 bases; nucleotides outside the gene matches: 14. CDR1 SEHNR and CDR2 FQNEAQ come from the germline V gene (reference sequence). The CDR3 has 18 residues. CDR3 loop: CASSMIAGSFAPYNEQFF. The CDR3 bases are TGTGCCAGCAGCATGATAGCGGGATCTTTCGCCCCCTACAATGAGCAGTTCTTC. Drawing the rest from reference TRBV7-9 and TRBJ2-1, the complete variable domain is DTGVSQNPRHKITKRGQNVTFRCDPISEHNRLYWYRQTLGQGPEFLTYFQNEAQLEKSRLLSDRFSAERPKGSFSTLEIQRTEQGDSAMYLCASSMIAGSFAPYNEQFFGPGTRLTVL.

The rearrangement links TRBV25-1 to TRBJ1-4; TRBD1 aligns across 10 bases. Germline V gives CDR1 MGHDK, CDR2 SYGVNS. The CDR3 extends over 16 amino acids. V gave up 6 bases and J gave up 8 bases; unmatched junction bases: 12. DNA of the CDR3: TGTGCCAGCAGCCATGCCGGGACAGGGGTTTCCGAAAAACTGTTTTTT. Amino acid sequence: CASSHAGTGVSEKLFF.

This clone was detected only once. The rearrangement links TRBV7-9 to TRBJ1-1, with 9 bases lining up with TRBD1. V was clipped by 5 bases and J by 5 bases; unmatched bases: 9. Germline V lookup: CDR1 SEHNR, CDR2 FQNEAQ (reference sequence). This CDR3 spans 15 amino acids. DNA of the CDR3: TGTGCCAGCAGCGATACAGGGGGCGCAGGAACTGAAGCTTTCTTT. Translation: CASSDTGGAGTEAFF.

This chain uses TRBV28 with TRBJ1-1; D uncertain. V lost 6 bases and J 3 bases, leaving 14 bases between the germline ends. CDR1 is MDHEN and CDR2 is SYDVKM in the germline V gene. CDR3 length: 14 residues. CDR3 DNA sequence: TGTGCCAGCAGCGCCCACCCGGGAGACACTGAAGCTTTCTTT. It specifies CASSAHPGDTEAFF.

This chain connects TRBV28 to TRBJ1-5; D call uncertain. In germline, CDR1 is MDHEN, CDR2 SYDVKM. V shed 4 bases and J shed 4 bases, with 8 bases lying between them. The CDR3 spans 13 residues. The CDR3 DNA sequence: TGTGCCAGCAGTTCACAGTTAAATCAGCCCCAGCATTTT. The encoded protein is CASSSQLNQPQHF.

J is TRBJ1-5 and V is TRBV28; possibly TRBD1 for D (5 bases). Germline V lookup: CDR1 MDHEN, CDR2 SYDVKM. The CDR3 is made up of 17 amino acids. V lost 4 bases to trimming and J lost 4 bases, with 20 bases between them. CDR3 in amino acids: CASSWAPGGDPNQPQHF. In DNA, the CDR3 is TGTGCCAGCAGTTGGGCCCCTGGAGGGGACCCGAATCAGCCCCAGCATTTT.

Details on this clone: Germline is not matched at one junction end, which may reflect a read error. The V gene is TRBV29-1, the J gene TRBJ2-7; D ambiguous. This CDR3 is built from 14 residues. Germline V gene data show CDR1 as SQVTM and CDR2 as ANQGSEA. In DNA form, the CDR3 reads TGCAGCGCTGAAATGACGGCCCCCCCCCACGAGCAGTACTTC. The encoded protein is CSAEMTAPPHEQYF.